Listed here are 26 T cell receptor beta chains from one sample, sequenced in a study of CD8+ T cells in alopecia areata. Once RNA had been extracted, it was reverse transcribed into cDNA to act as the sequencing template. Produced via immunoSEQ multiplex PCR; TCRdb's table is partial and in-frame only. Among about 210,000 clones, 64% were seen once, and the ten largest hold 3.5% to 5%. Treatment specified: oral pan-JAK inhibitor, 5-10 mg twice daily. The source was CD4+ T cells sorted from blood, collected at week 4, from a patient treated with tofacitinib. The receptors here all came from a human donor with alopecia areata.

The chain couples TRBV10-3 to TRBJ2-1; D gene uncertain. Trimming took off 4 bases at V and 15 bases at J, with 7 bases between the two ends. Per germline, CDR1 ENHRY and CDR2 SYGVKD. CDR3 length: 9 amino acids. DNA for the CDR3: TGTGCCATCAGTGCCACAAGGTTCTTC. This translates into CAISATRFF.

CDR3 region: CASSLVGGSYNEQFF. The CDR3 DNA reads TGTGCCAGCAGCTTAGTGGGGGGCAGCTACAATGAGCAGTTCTTC. This chain joins TRBV7-8 and TRBJ2-1; D possibly uses TRBD1 or TRBD2 (6 bases each). With 1 base removed from V and 3 bases from J, the gap between germline ends came to 10 bases. This CDR3 is 15 amino acids long. In germline, CDR1 is SGHVS, CDR2 FQNEAQ.

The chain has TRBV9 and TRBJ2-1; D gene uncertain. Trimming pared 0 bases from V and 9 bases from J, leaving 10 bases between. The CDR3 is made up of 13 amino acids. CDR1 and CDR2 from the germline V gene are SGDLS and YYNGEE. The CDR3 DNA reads TGTGCCAGCAGCGTAGATCTCTTCGGTGAGCAGTTCTTC. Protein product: CASSVDLFGEQFF. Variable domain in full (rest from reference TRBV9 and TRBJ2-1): DSGVTQTPKHLITATGQRVTLRCSPRSGDLSVYWYQQSLDQGLQFLIQYYNGEERAKGNILERFSAQQFPDLHSELNLSSLELGDSALYFCASSVDLFGEQFFGPGTRLTVL.

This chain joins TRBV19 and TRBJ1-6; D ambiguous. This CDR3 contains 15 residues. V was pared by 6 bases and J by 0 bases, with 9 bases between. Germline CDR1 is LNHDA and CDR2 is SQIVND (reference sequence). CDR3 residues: CASRTLSSYNSPLHF. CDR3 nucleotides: TGTGCCAGTAGGACTCTAAGCTCCTATAATTCACCCCTCCACTTT.

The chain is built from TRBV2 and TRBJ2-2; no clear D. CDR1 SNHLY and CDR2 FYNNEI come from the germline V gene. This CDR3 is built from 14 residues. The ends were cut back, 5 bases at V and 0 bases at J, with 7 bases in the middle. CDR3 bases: TGTGCCAGCAGTTTTGGGGCGAACACCGGGGAGCTGTTTTTT. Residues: CASSFGANTGELFF.

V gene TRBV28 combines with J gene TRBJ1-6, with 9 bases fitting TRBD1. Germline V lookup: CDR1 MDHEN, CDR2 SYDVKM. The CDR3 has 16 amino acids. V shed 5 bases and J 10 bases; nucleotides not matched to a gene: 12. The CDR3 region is CASSTPGQGTPSPLHF. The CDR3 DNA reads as TGTGCCAGCAGTACTCCGGGACAGGGAACGCCCTCACCCCTCCACTTT.

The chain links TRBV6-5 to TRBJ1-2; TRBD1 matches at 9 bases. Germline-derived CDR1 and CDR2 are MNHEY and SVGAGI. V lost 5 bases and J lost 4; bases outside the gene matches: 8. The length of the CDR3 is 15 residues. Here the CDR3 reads CASSKKTGGSYGYTF. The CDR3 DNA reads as TGTGCCAGCAGTAAGAAGACAGGGGGAAGCTATGGCTACACCTTC.

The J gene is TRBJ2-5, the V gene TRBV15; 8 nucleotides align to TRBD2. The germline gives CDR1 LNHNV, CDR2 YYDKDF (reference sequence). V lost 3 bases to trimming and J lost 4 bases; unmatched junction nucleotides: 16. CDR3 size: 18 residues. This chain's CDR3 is CATSSYSSLAAIGETQYF. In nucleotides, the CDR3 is TGTGCCACCAGCAGCTACAGCTCACTAGCGGCGATAGGAGAGACCCAGTACTTC.

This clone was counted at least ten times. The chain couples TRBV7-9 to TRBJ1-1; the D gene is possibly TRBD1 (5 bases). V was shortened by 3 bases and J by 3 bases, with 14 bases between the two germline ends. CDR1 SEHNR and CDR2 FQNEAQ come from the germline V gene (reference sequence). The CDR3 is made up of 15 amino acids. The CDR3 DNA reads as TGTGCCAGCAGCTTTAACGGCAGGGTAGACACTGAAGCTTTCTTT. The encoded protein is CASSFNGRVDTEAFF.

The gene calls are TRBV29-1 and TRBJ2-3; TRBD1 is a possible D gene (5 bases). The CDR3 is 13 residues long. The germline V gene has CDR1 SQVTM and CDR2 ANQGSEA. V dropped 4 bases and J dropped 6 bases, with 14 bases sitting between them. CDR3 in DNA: TGCAGCGTTGGTGGGGCCCAGGGCGATACGCAGTATTTT. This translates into CSVGGAQGDTQYF.

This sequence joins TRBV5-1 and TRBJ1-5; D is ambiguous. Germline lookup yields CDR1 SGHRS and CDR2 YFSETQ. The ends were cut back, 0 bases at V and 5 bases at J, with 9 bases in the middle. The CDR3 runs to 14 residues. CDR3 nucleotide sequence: TGCGCCAGCAGCTTGGGTGCGGGAGATCAGCCCCAGCATTTT. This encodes CASSLGAGDQPQHF.

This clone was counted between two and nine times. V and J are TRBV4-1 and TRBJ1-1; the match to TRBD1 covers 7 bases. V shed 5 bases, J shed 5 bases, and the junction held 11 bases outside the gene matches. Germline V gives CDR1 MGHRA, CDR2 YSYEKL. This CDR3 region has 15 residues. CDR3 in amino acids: CASSGTAVRGTEAFF. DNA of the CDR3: TGCGCCAGCAGCGGGACAGCGGTCCGGGGAACTGAAGCTTTCTTT.

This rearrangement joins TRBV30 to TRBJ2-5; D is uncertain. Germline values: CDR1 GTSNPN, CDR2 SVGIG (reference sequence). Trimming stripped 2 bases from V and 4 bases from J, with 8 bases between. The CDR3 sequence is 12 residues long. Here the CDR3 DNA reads TGTGCCTGGAGTACGCTCCCAGAGACCCAGTACTTC. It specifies CAWSTLPETQYF.

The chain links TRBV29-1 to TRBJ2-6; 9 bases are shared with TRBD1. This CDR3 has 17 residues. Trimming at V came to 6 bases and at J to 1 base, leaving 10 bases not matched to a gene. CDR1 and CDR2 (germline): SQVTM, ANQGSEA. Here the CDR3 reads CSVLTGGSFSGANVLTF. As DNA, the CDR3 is TGCAGCGTCTTAACAGGGGGCTCGTTTTCTGGGGCCAACGTCCTGACTTTC. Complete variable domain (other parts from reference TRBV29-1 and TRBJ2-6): SAVISQKPSRDICQRGTSLTIQCQVDSQVTMMFWYRQQPGQSLTLIATANQGSEATYESGFVIDKFPISRPNLTFSTLTVSNMSPEDSSIYLCSVLTGGSFSGANVLTFGAGSRLTVL.

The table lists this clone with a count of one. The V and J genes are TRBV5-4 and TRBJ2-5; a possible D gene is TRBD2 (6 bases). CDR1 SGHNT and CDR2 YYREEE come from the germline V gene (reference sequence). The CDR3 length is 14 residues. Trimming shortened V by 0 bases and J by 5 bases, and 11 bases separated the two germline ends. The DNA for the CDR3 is TGTGCCAGCAGCTTGGCCGGAGGGGTGGAGACCCAGTACTTC. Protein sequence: CASSLAGGVETQYF.

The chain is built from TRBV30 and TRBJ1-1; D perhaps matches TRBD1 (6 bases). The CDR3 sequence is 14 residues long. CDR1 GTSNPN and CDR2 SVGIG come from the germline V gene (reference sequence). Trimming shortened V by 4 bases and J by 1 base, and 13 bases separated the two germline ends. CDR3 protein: CAWTQDRRNTEAFF. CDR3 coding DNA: TGTGCCTGGACTCAAGACAGGAGGAACACTGAAGCTTTCTTT. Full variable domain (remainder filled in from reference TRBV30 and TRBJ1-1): SQTIHQWPATLVQPVGSPLSLECTVEGTSNPNLYWYRQAAGRGLQLLFYSVGIGQISSEVPQNLSASRPQDRQFILSSKKLLLSDSGFYLCAWTQDRRNTEAFFGQGTRLTVV.

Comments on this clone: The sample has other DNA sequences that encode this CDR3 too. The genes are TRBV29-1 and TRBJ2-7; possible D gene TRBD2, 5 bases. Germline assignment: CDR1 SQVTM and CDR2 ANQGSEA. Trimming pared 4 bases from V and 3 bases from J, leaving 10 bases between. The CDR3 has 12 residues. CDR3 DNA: TGCAGCGTTGCTCGGGATCACTACGAGCAGTACTTC. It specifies CSVARDHYEQYF.

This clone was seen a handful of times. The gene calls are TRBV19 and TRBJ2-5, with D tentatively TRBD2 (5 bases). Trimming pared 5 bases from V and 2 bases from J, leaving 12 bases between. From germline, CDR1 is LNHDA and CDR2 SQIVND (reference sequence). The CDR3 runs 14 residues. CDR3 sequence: CASSLGLTQETQYF. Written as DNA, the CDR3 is TGTGCCAGTAGTCTCGGACTGACTCAAGAGACCCAGTACTTC.

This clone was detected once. CDR3 protein: CASSRTGGDEQYF. The CDR3 nucleotides read TGTGCCAGCTCACGGACAGGGGGCGACGAGCAGTACTTC. V is TRBV18 and J is TRBJ2-7; TRBD1 matches at 11 bases. The CDR3 contains 13 residues. The V segment lost 4 bases and the J segment 5 bases; nucleotides outside the gene matches: 1. Germline V gene sequence: CDR1 KGHSH, CDR2 LQKENI. Together with reference TRBV18 and TRBJ2-7, the CDR3 gives the full variable domain: NAGVMQNPRHLVRRRGQEARLRCSPMKGHSHVYWYRQLPEEGLKFMVYLQKENIIDESGMPKERFSAEFPKEGPSILRIQQVVRGDSAAYFCASSRTGGDEQYFGPGTRLTVT.

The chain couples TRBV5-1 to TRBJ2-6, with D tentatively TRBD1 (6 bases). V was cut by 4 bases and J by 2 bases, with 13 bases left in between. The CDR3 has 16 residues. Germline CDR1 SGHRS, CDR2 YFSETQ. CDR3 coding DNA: TGCGCCAGCAGCGTCGACAGGACCCCTGGGGCCAACGTCCTGACTTTC. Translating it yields CASSVDRTPGANVLTF.

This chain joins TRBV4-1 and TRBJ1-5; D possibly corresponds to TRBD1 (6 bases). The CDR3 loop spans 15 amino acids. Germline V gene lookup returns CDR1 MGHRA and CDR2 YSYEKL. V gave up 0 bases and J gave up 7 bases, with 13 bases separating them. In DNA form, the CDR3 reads TGCGCCAGCAGCCAAGATCGGGGGGGCGGACAGCCCCAGCATTTT. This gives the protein CASSQDRGGGQPQHF.

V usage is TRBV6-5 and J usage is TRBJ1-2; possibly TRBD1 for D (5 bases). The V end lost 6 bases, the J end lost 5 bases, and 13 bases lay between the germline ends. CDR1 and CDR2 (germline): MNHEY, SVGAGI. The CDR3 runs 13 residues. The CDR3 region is CASSTGTAYGYTF. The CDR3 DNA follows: TGTGCCAGCAGCACCGGGACGGCTTATGGCTACACCTTC.

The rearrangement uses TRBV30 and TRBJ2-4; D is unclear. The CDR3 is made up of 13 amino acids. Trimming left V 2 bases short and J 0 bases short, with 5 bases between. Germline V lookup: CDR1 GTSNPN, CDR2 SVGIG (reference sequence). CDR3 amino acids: CAWSLGAKNIQYF. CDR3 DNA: TGTGCCTGGAGTCTCGGAGCCAAAAACATTCAGTACTTC.

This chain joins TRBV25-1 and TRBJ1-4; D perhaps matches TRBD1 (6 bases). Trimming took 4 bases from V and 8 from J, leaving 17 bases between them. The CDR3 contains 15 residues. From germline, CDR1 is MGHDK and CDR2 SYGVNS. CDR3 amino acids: CASSVSSGAGEKLFF. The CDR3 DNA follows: TGTGCCAGCAGTGTTTCATCAGGGGCCGGGGAAAAACTGTTTTTT.

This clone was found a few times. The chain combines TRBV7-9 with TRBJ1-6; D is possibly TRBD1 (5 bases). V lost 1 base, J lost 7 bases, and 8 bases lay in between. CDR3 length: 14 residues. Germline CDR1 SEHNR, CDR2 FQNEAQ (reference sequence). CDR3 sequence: CASSLEWGNSPLHF. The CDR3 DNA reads TGTGCCAGCAGCTTAGAGTGGGGGAATTCACCCCTCCACTTT.

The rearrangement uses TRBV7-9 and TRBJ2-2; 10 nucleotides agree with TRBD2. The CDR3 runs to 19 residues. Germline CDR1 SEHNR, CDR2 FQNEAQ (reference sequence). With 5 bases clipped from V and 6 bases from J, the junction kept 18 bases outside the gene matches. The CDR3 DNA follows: TGTGCCAGCAGCCACCCCCCGAGAGCTAGCGGGGGATCCCCCGGGGAGCTGTTTTTT. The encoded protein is CASSHPPRASGGSPGELFF.